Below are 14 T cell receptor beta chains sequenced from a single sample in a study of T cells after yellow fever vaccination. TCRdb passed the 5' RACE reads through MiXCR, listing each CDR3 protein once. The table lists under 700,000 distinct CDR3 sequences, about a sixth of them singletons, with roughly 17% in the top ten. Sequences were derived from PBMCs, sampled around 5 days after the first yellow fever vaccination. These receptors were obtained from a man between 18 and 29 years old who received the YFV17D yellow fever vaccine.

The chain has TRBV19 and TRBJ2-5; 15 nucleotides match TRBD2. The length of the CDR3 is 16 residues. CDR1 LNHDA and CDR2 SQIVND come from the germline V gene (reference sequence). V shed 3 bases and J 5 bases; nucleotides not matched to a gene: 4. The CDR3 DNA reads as TGTGCCAGTAGTATGGGACTAGCGGGGGGTCGGGAGACCCAGTACTTC. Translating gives CASSMGLAGGRETQYF. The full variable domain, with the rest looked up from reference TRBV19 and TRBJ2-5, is DGGITQSPKYLFRKEGQNVTLSCEQNLNHDAMYWYRQDPGQGLRLIYYSQIVNDFQKGDIAEGYSVSREKKESFPLTVTSAQKNPTAFYLCASSMGLAGGRETQYFGPGTRLLVL.

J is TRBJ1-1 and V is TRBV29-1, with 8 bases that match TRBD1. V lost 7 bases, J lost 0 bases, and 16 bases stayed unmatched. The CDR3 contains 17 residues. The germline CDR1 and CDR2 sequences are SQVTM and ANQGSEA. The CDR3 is CSAFPLAGQALNTEAFF. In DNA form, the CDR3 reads TGCAGCGCTTTCCCCTTGGCGGGACAGGCCTTGAACACTGAAGCTTTCTTT.

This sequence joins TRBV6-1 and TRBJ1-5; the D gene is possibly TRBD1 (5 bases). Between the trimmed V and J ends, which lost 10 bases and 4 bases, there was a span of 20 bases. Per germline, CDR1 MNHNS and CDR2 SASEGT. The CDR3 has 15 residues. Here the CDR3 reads CATLVGAGGNQPQHF. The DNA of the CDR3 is TGTGCCACCCTTGTCGGGGCCGGGGGAAATCAGCCCCAGCATTTT.

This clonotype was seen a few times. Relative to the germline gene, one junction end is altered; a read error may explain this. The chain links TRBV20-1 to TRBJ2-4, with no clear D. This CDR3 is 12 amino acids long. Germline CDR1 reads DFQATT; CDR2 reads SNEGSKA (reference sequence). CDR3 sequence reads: CSATEIGNIQYF. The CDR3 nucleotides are TGCAGCGCTACCGAGATAGGGAACATTCAGTACTTC.

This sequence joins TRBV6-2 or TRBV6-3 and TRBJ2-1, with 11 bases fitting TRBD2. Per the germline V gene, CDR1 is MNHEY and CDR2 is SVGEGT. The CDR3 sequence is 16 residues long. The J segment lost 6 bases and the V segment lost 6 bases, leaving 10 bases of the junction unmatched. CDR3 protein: CASRDSGGARGNEQFF. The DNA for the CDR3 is TGTGCCAGCAGAGATAGCGGGGGGGCGAGGGGCAATGAGCAGTTCTTC.

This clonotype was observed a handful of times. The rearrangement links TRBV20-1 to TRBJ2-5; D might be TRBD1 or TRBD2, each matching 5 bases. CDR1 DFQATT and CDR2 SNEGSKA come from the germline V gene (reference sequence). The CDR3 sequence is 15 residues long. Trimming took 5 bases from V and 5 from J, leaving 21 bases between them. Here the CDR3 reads CSASLPGSRVETQYF. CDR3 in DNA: TGCAGTGCTTCACTCCCGGGATCCAGGGTGGAGACCCAGTACTTC.

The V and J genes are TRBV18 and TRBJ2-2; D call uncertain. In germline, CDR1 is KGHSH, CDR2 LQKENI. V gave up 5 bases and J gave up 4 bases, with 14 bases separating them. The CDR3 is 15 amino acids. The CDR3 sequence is CASSGVAASTGELFF. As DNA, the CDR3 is TGTGCCAGCTCAGGGGTGGCAGCATCCACCGGGGAGCTGTTTTTT.

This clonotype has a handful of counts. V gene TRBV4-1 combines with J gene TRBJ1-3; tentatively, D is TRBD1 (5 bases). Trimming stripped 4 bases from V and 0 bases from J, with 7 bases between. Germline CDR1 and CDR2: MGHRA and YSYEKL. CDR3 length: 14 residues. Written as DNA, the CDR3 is TGCGCCAGCAGCCGGGGGGTCTCTGGAAACACCATATATTTT. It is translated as CASSRGVSGNTIYF.

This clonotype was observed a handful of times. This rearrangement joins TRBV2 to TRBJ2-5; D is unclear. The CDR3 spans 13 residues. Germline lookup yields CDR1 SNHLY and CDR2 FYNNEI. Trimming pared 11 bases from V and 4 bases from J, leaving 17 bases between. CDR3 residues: CAVAPGWRETQYF. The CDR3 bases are TGTGCCGTAGCACCGGGTTGGAGAGAGACCCAGTACTTC.

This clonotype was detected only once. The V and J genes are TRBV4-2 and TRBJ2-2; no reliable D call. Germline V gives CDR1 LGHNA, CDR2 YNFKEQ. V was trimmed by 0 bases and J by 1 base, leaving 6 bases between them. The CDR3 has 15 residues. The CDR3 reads CASSQESQNTGELFF. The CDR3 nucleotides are TGTGCCAGCAGCCAAGAAAGCCAGAACACCGGGGAGCTGTTTTTT.

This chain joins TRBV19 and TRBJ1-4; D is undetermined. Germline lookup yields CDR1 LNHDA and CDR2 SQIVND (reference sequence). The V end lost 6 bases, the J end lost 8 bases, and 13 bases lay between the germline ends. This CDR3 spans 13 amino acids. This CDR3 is CASRGYKEEKLFF. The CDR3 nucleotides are TGTGCCAGTAGGGGCTACAAGGAGGAAAAACTGTTTTTT.

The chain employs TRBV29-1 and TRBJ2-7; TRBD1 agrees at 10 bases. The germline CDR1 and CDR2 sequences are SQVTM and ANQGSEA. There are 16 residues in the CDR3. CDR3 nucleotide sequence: TGCACCCTAGGAAATGCCCCGGGACAGGGGTGGTACGAGCAGTACGTC. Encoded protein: CTLGNAPGQGWYEQYV.

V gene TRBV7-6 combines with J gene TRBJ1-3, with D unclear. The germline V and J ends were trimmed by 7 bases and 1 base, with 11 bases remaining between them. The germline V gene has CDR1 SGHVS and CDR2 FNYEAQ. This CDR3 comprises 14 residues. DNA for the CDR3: TGTGCCAGCAAGGAGGGTCCATCTGGAAACACCATATATTTT. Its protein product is CASKEGPSGNTIYF.

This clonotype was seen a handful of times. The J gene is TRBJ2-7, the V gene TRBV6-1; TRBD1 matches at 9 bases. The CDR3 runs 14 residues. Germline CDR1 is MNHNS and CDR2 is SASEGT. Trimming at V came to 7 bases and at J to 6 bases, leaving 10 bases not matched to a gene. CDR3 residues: CASTDWTGVGEQYF. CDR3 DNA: TGTGCCAGCACCGATTGGACAGGGGTCGGCGAGCAGTACTTC.